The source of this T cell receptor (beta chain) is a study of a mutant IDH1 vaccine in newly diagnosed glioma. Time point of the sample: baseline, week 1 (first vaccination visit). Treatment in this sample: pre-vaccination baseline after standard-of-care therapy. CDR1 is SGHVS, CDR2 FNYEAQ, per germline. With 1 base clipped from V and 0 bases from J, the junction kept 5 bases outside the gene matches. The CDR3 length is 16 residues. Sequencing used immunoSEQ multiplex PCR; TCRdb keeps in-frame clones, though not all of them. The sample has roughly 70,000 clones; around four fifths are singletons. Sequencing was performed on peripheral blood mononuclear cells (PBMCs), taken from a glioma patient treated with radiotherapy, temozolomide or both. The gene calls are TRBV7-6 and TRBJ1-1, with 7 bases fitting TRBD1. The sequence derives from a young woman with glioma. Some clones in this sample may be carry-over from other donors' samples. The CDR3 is CASSLEGQGVNTEAFF. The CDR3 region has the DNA TGTGCCAGCAGCTTAGAAGGGCAGGGGGTGAACACTGAAGCTTTCTTT.